Following are 27 T cell receptor beta chains from one sample sequenced in a study of blood T cell repertoires in COVID-19. Clones were sequenced by immunoSEQ multiplex PCR, and TCRdb holds only the in-frame ones, with some missing. The repertoire includes some 350,000 clones, 80% to 90% of them detected once, and around 1% sits in the top ten. Sequenced material: PBMCs or T cells enriched from blood (not recorded which). Every receptor here comes from a man aged 18 to 29 who had recovered from COVID-19.

Of note for this clone: The junction departs from germline at one end; a sequencing error may be responsible. The chain uses TRBV7-3 and TRBJ2-5; TRBD1 aligns across 9 bases. Looked up from germline, CDR1 is SGHTA and CDR2 is FQGTGA. The CDR3 runs to 15 residues. CDR3: CASSLTGGRGETQYF. The CDR3 region has the DNA TGTGCCAGCAGCCTAACAGGGGGCCGAGGGGAGACCCAGTACTTC.

The V and J genes are TRBV25-1 and TRBJ2-7; D possibly corresponds to TRBD2 (6 bases). Germline V CDR1 and CDR2: MGHDK, SYGVNS. V lost 5 bases and J 2 bases, leaving 13 bases between the germline ends. This CDR3 is built from 14 residues. In nucleotides, the CDR3 is TGTGCCAGCAGTACACTAGCCAGGGCCTACGAGCAGTACTTC. Encoded protein: CASSTLARAYEQYF.

The rearrangement joins TRBV27 to TRBJ1-2; TRBD1 agrees at 9 bases. The junction had 2 bases not matched to a gene; V was cut back by 2 bases and J by 4 bases. Germline assignment: CDR1 MNHEY and CDR2 SMNVEV (reference sequence). The CDR3 runs to 14 residues. CDR3 loop: CASSLGTGRYGYTF. CDR3 DNA sequence: TGTGCCAGCAGTTTAGGGACAGGGCGCTATGGCTACACCTTC.

The V call is TRBV7-6, the J call TRBJ2-1; 8 nucleotides agree with TRBD1. The CDR3 spans 13 residues. Germline assignment: CDR1 SGHVS and CDR2 FNYEAQ. The V and J ends lost 5 bases and 9 bases, in that order; junction bases with no gene match: 6. The CDR3 DNA reads TGTGCCAGCAGCCCCCAGGGGGCAACTGAGCAGTTCTTC. It is translated as CASSPQGATEQFF.

The chain combines TRBV12-3 or TRBV12-4 with TRBJ1-2, with D perhaps matching TRBD1 (5 bases). The CDR3 spans 13 residues. Trimming removed 2 bases at V and 3 bases at J, with 7 bases between. The CDR3 DNA follows: TGTGCCAGCAGTTTATCGACAGACTATGGCTACACCTTC. Translated: CASSLSTDYGYTF.

V gene TRBV7-9 combines with J gene TRBJ1-2; D may be TRBD1 (6 bases). The germline CDR1 and CDR2 sequences are SEHNR and FQNEAQ (reference sequence). There are 13 residues in the CDR3. Deletions cut 5 bases from V and 4 bases from J, with 11 bases between. CDR3 sequence (DNA): TGTGCCAGCAGCCCGTCCAGGGGCTATGGCTACACCTTC. Translated, it gives CASSPSRGYGYTF.

This chain joins TRBV5-1 and TRBJ2-7; TRBD2 might be the D (7 bases). The ends were cut back, 4 bases at V and 1 base at J, with 24 bases in the middle. The CDR3 is made up of 18 amino acids. Per germline, CDR1 SGHRS and CDR2 YFSETQ. CDR3 nucleotide sequence: TGCGCCAGCAGCAAGGGGGGGGGCCGTGGCCGTTCTTCCTACGAGCAGTACTTC. Protein: CASSKGGGRGRSSYEQYF.

The gene calls are TRBV6-1 and TRBJ1-1, with D uncertain. This CDR3 is 15 amino acids long. The V gene lost 2 bases and the J gene lost 0 bases, with 10 bases spanning the gap. The germline CDR1 and CDR2 sequences are MNHNS and SASEGT. CDR3: CASSEWVRMNTEAFF. The CDR3 DNA follows: TGTGCCAGCAGTGAATGGGTCAGGATGAACACTGAAGCTTTCTTT.

This clone occurred once. The chain has TRBV24-1 and TRBJ2-1, with TRBD2 matching over 12 bases. CDR1 KGHDR and CDR2 SFDVKD come from the germline V gene. V was pared by 3 bases and J by 6 bases, with 5 bases of the junction left unmatched. This CDR3 is built from 16 residues. This chain's CDR3 is CATSDLRLAGANEQFF. The CDR3 nucleotides are TGTGCCACCAGTGATCTTCGACTAGCGGGGGCCAATGAGCAGTTCTTC.

The chain recombines TRBV19 with TRBJ2-7; 7 bases align to TRBD1. V dropped 5 bases and J dropped 6; count of bases not matched to a gene: 10. The CDR3 length is 14 residues. From germline, CDR1 is LNHDA and CDR2 SQIVND (reference sequence). In DNA form, the CDR3 reads TGTGCCAGTAGTCCCGGACAGGAGGATCGCGAGCAGTACTTC. Its translation: CASSPGQEDREQYF.

The rearrangement uses TRBV7-9 and TRBJ2-5; 8 bases map to TRBD2. Germline trimming cut 6 bases from V and 5 bases from J; bases unmatched to any gene: 8. The CDR3 totals 14 residues. Germline loops: CDR1 SEHNR, CDR2 FQNEAQ (reference sequence). CDR3 residues: CASSPPGRGETQYF. CDR3 DNA sequence: TGTGCCAGCAGTCCCCCCGGGAGGGGGGAGACCCAGTACTTC.

Of note for this clone: Other DNA sequences within the sample encode an identical CDR3. The rearrangement joins TRBV27 to TRBJ2-7; weak D call: TRBD2 (6 bases). Germline V gene lookup returns CDR1 MNHEY and CDR2 SMNVEV (reference sequence). Trimming left V 3 bases short and J 3 bases short, with 9 bases between. The CDR3 totals 13 residues. The CDR3 loop reads CASSFGRLYEQYF. The CDR3 DNA reads TGTGCCAGCAGTTTCGGGAGACTCTACGAGCAGTACTTC.

This chain joins TRBV29-1 and TRBJ1-1, with 8 bases lining up with TRBD1. Trimming at V came to 5 bases and at J to 11 bases, leaving 7 bases not matched to a gene. CDR1 and CDR2 from the germline V gene are SQVTM and ANQGSEA. This CDR3 spans 11 amino acids. The CDR3 is CSVLQGAWAFF. In DNA, the CDR3 is TGCAGCGTTTTGCAGGGGGCGTGGGCTTTCTTT.

DNA of the CDR3: TGTGCCAGCAGTTACTCGACAGGGTCCTACAATGAGCAGTTCTTC. Amino acid sequence: CASSYSTGSYNEQFF. The chain carries TRBV6-5 and TRBJ2-1; 7 positions agree with TRBD1. The CDR3 is 15 amino acids. From germline, CDR1 is MNHEY and CDR2 SVGAGI. V dropped 0 bases and J dropped 1; count of bases not matched to a gene: 0.

The V call is TRBV7-8, the J call TRBJ1-4; D is undetermined. CDR1 and CDR2 from the germline V gene are SGHVS and FQNEAQ. Trimming took off 5 bases at V and 8 bases at J, with 12 bases between the two ends. The CDR3 runs 13 residues. The chain's CDR3 is CASSPGREEKLFF. As DNA, the CDR3 is TGTGCCAGCAGCCCCGGGCGGGAGGAAAAACTGTTTTTT.

The V and J genes are TRBV7-3 and TRBJ2-2, with TRBD1 as a possible D gene (5 bases). With 1 base removed from V and 2 bases from J, the gap between germline ends came to 11 bases. Germline CDR1 reads SGHTA; CDR2 reads FQGTGA. The CDR3 is made up of 16 amino acids. The chain's CDR3 is CASSLSPTVNTGELFF. CDR3 nucleotide sequence: TGTGCCAGCAGCTTAAGTCCGACAGTTAACACCGGGGAGCTGTTTTTT.

The chain recombines TRBV4-1 with TRBJ1-1; D remains ambiguous. V lost 0 bases, J lost 1 base, and 6 bases lay in between. Germline V gene sequence: CDR1 MGHRA, CDR2 YSYEKL. This CDR3 contains 14 residues. The CDR3 spells CASSQDRSNTEAFF. For the CDR3, the DNA is TGCGCCAGCAGCCAAGATCGGTCGAACACTGAAGCTTTCTTT.

J is TRBJ2-1 and V is TRBV12-5; 13 nucleotides line up with TRBD2. Germline CDR1 LGHNT, CDR2 FRNRAP. Germline trimming cut 7 bases from V and 5 bases from J; bases unmatched to any gene: 5. The length of the CDR3 is 15 residues. The CDR3, as DNA: TGTGCTAGTGCCGCACTAGCGGGGGGGCACAATGAGCAGTTCTTC. Translated: CASAALAGGHNEQFF.

CDR3 bases: TGTGCCAGCAGCCGTAGCGGGGTAGCCAAAAACATTCAGTACTTC. Protein product: CASSRSGVAKNIQYF. This rearrangement joins TRBV11-1 to TRBJ2-4, with TRBD2 identical over 8 bases. From germline, CDR1 is SGHAT and CDR2 FQDESV (reference sequence). The CDR3 sequence is 15 residues long. V gave up 5 bases and J gave up 0 bases; unmatched junction bases: 3.

This chain joins TRBV5-8 and TRBJ1-1, with TRBD1 matching over 7 bases. From germline, CDR1 is SGHTS and CDR2 YDEGEE. The CDR3 spans 15 residues. The ends lost 0 bases at V and 3 bases at J; junction bases unmatched: 5. CDR3 bases: TGTGCCAGCAGCTTGGAAAGGGGGCGAGACACTGAAGCTTTCTTT. This sequence encodes CASSLERGRDTEAFF.

The chain recombines TRBV20-1 with TRBJ2-3; no reliable D call. V lost 3 bases to trimming and J lost 2 bases, with 15 bases between them. Germline V lookup: CDR1 DFQATT, CDR2 SNEGSKA (reference sequence). The CDR3 extends over 15 amino acids. CDR3 loop: CSASLTRSSTDTQYF. The CDR3 DNA reads TGCAGTGCTAGTTTAACACGCTCCTCCACAGATACGCAGTATTTT.

The CDR3 here is CASSQGGLAQETQYF. The CDR3 coding sequence is TGTGCCAGCAGCCAGGGGGGACTAGCTCAAGAGACCCAGTACTTC. This chain links TRBV9 with TRBJ2-5; 9 bases map to TRBD2. V was clipped by 4 bases and J by 2 bases; unmatched bases: 6. The CDR3 runs to 15 residues. CDR1 and CDR2 from the germline V gene are SGDLS and YYNGEE.

This chain uses TRBV6-5 with TRBJ1-6; tentatively, D is TRBD1 (5 bases). The ends were cut back, 2 bases at V and 9 bases at J, with 17 bases in the middle. This CDR3 contains 16 residues. Germline V gives CDR1 MNHEY, CDR2 SVGAGI. The CDR3 nucleotides read TGTGCCAGCAGTTACGAGCGGGTTGGGGGAATTTCACCCCTCCACTTT. Its protein is CASSYERVGGISPLHF.

This rearrangement joins TRBV10-3 to TRBJ2-2, with TRBD2 identical over 12 bases. V was clipped by 6 bases and J by 0 bases; unmatched bases: 11. This CDR3 has 19 residues. The germline gives CDR1 ENHRY, CDR2 SYGVKD. CDR3 region: CAIRGSGLAGTANTGELFF. The CDR3 DNA reads as TGTGCCATCAGGGGGAGCGGACTAGCGGGGACCGCGAACACCGGGGAGCTGTTTTTT.

The chain recombines TRBV23-1 with TRBJ2-7; D gene uncertain. TRBV23-1 belongs to the ORF category, with a function that is uncertain. V lost 4 bases to trimming and J lost 2 bases, with 21 bases between them. There are 17 residues in the CDR3. The CDR3 here is CASSLRHPICFTYEQYF. The CDR3 coding sequence is TGCGCCAGCAGTCTGAGGCACCCGATCTGCTTTACCTACGAGCAGTACTTC.

This clone was recorded a few times. V is TRBV7-9 and J is TRBJ2-5; a possible D gene is TRBD1 (5 bases). The germline V gene has CDR1 SEHNR and CDR2 FQNEAQ (reference sequence). Trimming left V 4 bases short and J 4 bases short, with 10 bases between. There are 13 residues in the CDR3. The CDR3 is CASSSGRGETQYF. CDR3 in DNA: TGTGCCAGCAGCTCCGGAAGGGGAGAGACCCAGTACTTC.

The chain links TRBV27 to TRBJ1-4; possible D gene TRBD1, 6 bases. V was pared by 4 bases and J by 8 bases, with 17 bases between. The CDR3 extends over 15 amino acids. Looked up from germline, CDR1 is MNHEY and CDR2 is SMNVEV (reference sequence). DNA for the CDR3: TGTGCCAGCAGTTCATCTAGGGGGTCCGGGGAAAAACTGTTTTTT. Its translation is CASSSSRGSGEKLFF.